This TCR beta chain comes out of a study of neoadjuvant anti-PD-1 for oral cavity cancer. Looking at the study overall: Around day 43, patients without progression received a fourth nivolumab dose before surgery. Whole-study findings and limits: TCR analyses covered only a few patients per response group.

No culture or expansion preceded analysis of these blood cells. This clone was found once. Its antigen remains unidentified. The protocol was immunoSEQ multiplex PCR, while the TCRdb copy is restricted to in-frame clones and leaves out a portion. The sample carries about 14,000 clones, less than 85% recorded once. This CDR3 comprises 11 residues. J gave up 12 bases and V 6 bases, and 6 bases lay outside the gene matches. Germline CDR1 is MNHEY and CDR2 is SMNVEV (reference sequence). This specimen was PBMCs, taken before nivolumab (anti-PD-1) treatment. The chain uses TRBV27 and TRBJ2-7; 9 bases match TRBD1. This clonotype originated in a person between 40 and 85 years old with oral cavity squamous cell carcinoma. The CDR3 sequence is CASRSQGALYF. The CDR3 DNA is TGTGCCAGCAGGTCACAGGGGGCGCTGTACTTC.